A selection of T cell receptor beta chains follows, all from one sample in a study of blood T cells in healthy people across ages. TCRdb ran MiXCR on the 5' RACE reads and lists one entry per CDR3 protein. The repertoire holds some 1,000,000 distinct CDR3 sequences, approximately 25% seen once, with 0.65% to 0.75% in the top ten. The sample was also reused in another study, on T cells of mothers and their children.

The sample consisted of blood. These TCRs come from a girl aged 2-15 years in good health. Each CDR3 is given with its conserved first and last residue. Each record gives: clone size, V gene, D gene, J gene, CDR3 DNA, CDR3 protein. D genes are given only for firm matches. The size field is filled for only some rows; it gives once, few, many or a size class.

clone_size: .; v_call: TRBV7-9; d_call: .; j_call: TRBJ2-7; cdr3_nt: TGTGCCAGCAGCTTATCGTTGGGTAACGAGCAGTACTTC; cdr3_aa: CASSLSLGNEQYF
clone_size: few; v_call: TRBV29-1; d_call: TRBD2; j_call: TRBJ2-1; cdr3_nt: TGCAGCGTCCCTTCGGGGGGAGGGGATGAGCAGTTCTTC; cdr3_aa: CSVPSGGGDEQFF
clone_size: few; v_call: TRBV27; d_call: .; j_call: TRBJ1-2; cdr3_nt: TGTGCCAGCAGCCCAGGAACCCTCGCTGCAGGCTACACCTTC; cdr3_aa: CASSPGTLAAGYTF
clone_size: .; v_call: TRBV28; d_call: .; j_call: TRBJ2-7; cdr3_nt: TGTGCCAGCAGTGGGGACTTCTCAAACTACGAGCAGTACTTC; cdr3_aa: CASSGDFSNYEQYF
clone_size: few; v_call: TRBV25-1; d_call: .; j_call: TRBJ1-2; cdr3_nt: TGTGCCAGCAGTGAATATATTGGGGGCGCCTATGGCTACACCTTC; cdr3_aa: CASSEYIGGAYGYTF
clone_size: few; v_call: TRBV5-6; d_call: .; j_call: TRBJ1-2; cdr3_nt: TGTGCCAGCAGCTTCCTTTTGGAGAACTATGGCTACACCTTC; cdr3_aa: CASSFLLENYGYTF
clone_size: few; v_call: TRBV10-3; d_call: .; j_call: TRBJ1-3; cdr3_nt: TGTGCCACCCATCAGAGTACAACTGGAAACACCATATATTTT; cdr3_aa: CATHQSTTGNTIYF
clone_size: .; v_call: TRBV6-5; d_call: .; j_call: TRBJ1-2; cdr3_nt: TGTGCCAGCAGTTACGTTACAAACCTACAGGCCCTCTATGGCTACACCTTC; cdr3_aa: CASSYVTNLQALYGYTF
clone_size: .; v_call: TRBV7-6; d_call: TRBD2; j_call: TRBJ2-1; cdr3_nt: TGTGCCAGCAGCTTAGAGGAGAGCGGGAGGGCCGGTTACAATGAGCAGTTCTTC; cdr3_aa: CASSLEESGRAGYNEQFF
clone_size: .; v_call: TRBV20-1; d_call: .; j_call: TRBJ2-6; cdr3_nt: TGCAGTGCTATAGCCGGGGCCAACGTCCTGACTTTC; cdr3_aa: CSAIAGANVLTF
clone_size: few; v_call: TRBV7-2; d_call: .; j_call: TRBJ2-5; cdr3_nt: TGTGCCAGCAGTCGGAGATGGGGCGGGGCCACGGGGGAGACCCAGTACTTC; cdr3_aa: CASSRRWGGATGETQYF
clone_size: .; v_call: TRBV5-1; d_call: TRBD1; j_call: TRBJ1-1; cdr3_nt: TGCGCCAGCAGCTTGGGGGACAGTGATCTTAACACTGAAGCTTTCTTT; cdr3_aa: CASSLGDSDLNTEAFF
clone_size: .; v_call: TRBV6-1; d_call: .; j_call: TRBJ1-1; cdr3_nt: TGTGCCAGCATCGAACCTCCCTTTAACACTGAAGCTTTCTTT; cdr3_aa: CASIEPPFNTEAFF
clone_size: .; v_call: TRBV29-1; d_call: TRBD2; j_call: TRBJ2-1; cdr3_nt: TGCAGCCCCATCAAGACTAGCGGCTACAATGAGCAGTTCTTC; cdr3_aa: CSPIKTSGYNEQFF
clone_size: .; v_call: TRBV3-1; d_call: .; j_call: TRBJ2-5; cdr3_nt: TGTGCCAGCAGCCAGGCAGGTCTATCCTCCTTGGAGACCCAGTACTTC; cdr3_aa: CASSQAGLSSLETQYF
clone_size: .; v_call: TRBV5-5; d_call: TRBD1; j_call: TRBJ2-1; cdr3_nt: TGTGCCAGCAGCCCCGCAACGGGACAGGACTACAATGAGCAGTTCTTC; cdr3_aa: CASSPATGQDYNEQFF
clone_size: .; v_call: TRBV11-2; d_call: TRBD1; j_call: TRBJ1-6; cdr3_nt: TGTGCCAGCAGCCGCGGTTGGGACAGTTATAATTCACCCCTCCACTTT; cdr3_aa: CASSRGWDSYNSPLHF
clone_size: .; v_call: TRBV11-2; d_call: TRBD2; j_call: TRBJ2-5; cdr3_nt: TGTGCCAGCAGCTCTACCGGCGCGGGGGTTCAAGAGACCCAGTACTTC; cdr3_aa: CASSSTGAGVQETQYF
clone_size: .; v_call: TRBV14; d_call: .; j_call: TRBJ1-1; cdr3_nt: TGTGCCAGCAGCCAATACGAGGGGACTGAAGCTTTCTTT; cdr3_aa: CASSQYEGTEAFF
clone_size: few; v_call: TRBV7-2; d_call: TRBD2; j_call: TRBJ2-1; cdr3_nt: TGTGCCAGCAGCTTATATGGCGGGGGGGCCCTCAATGAGCAGTTCTTC; cdr3_aa: CASSLYGGGALNEQFF
clone_size: .; v_call: TRBV7-2; d_call: .; j_call: TRBJ1-3; cdr3_nt: TGTGCCAGCAGCTCCCCGAGGATTCTCCCCGTTGGGGGAAACACCATATATTTT; cdr3_aa: CASSSPRILPVGGNTIYF
clone_size: many; v_call: TRBV9; d_call: TRBD2; j_call: TRBJ2-1; cdr3_nt: TGTGCCAGCAGCGTTGAGGGAGGGCGGGACAATGAGCAGTTCTTC; cdr3_aa: CASSVEGGRDNEQFF
clone_size: few; v_call: TRBV5-4; d_call: .; j_call: TRBJ2-7; cdr3_nt: TGTGCCAGCAGCTTGGGGACCCCGACCTACTACGAGCAGTACTTC; cdr3_aa: CASSLGTPTYYEQYF
clone_size: .; v_call: TRBV15; d_call: TRBD2; j_call: TRBJ2-7; cdr3_nt: TGTGCCACCAGCAGAGATGCTCCTGGGGGGGAAAGCTCCTACGAGCAGTACTTC; cdr3_aa: CATSRDAPGGESSYEQYF
clone_size: few; v_call: TRBV25-1; d_call: .; j_call: TRBJ2-3; cdr3_nt: TGTGCCAGCAGCCCGAATATAGCAGATACGCAGTATTTT; cdr3_aa: CASSPNIADTQYF
clone_size: .; v_call: TRBV24-1; d_call: .; j_call: TRBJ1-1; cdr3_nt: TGTGCCACCAGTGACCGGGCCAACACTGAAGCTTTCTTT; cdr3_aa: CATSDRANTEAFF
clone_size: .; v_call: TRBV12-3/TRBV12-4; d_call: .; j_call: TRBJ2-5; cdr3_nt: TGTGCCAGCACCTCCGAGGGGGTCTTCCAAGAGACCCAGTACTTC; cdr3_aa: CASTSEGVFQETQYF
clone_size: few; v_call: TRBV7-2; d_call: TRBD2; j_call: TRBJ2-1; cdr3_nt: TGTGCCAGCAGCTTAGCGACTAGCGGGAGAGGACGCGGTGAGCAGTTCTTC; cdr3_aa: CASSLATSGRGRGEQFF
clone_size: .; v_call: TRBV10-3; d_call: .; j_call: TRBJ2-7; cdr3_nt: TGTGCCATCAGGGCGACAGACTCCTACGAGCAGTACTTC; cdr3_aa: CAIRATDSYEQYF
clone_size: .; v_call: TRBV7-6; d_call: TRBD2; j_call: TRBJ2-1; cdr3_nt: TGTGCCAGCAGCTTAAGAACGGGAGGGCGGGATGAGCAGTTCTTC; cdr3_aa: CASSLRTGGRDEQFF
clone_size: once; v_call: TRBV27; d_call: .; j_call: TRBJ2-5; cdr3_nt: TGTGCCAGCACCTCCCATAAGGGTGAACATATGGCCCAGTACTTC; cdr3_aa: CASTSHKGEHMAQYF
clone_size: .; v_call: TRBV15; d_call: TRBD1; j_call: TRBJ1-2; cdr3_nt: TGTGCCACCAGCAGCCCCGGGACAGGTCTCTATGGCTACACCTTC; cdr3_aa: CATSSPGTGLYGYTF
clone_size: few; v_call: TRBV7-9; d_call: .; j_call: TRBJ2-7; cdr3_nt: TGTGCCAGCAGCATTGCAGGGGCTTCTACCTACGAGCAGTACTTC; cdr3_aa: CASSIAGASTYEQYF
clone_size: .; v_call: TRBV5-5; d_call: .; j_call: TRBJ2-3; cdr3_nt: TGTGCCAGCAGCCCCGGCTGGTCATCCACAGATACGCAGTATTTT; cdr3_aa: CASSPGWSSTDTQYF
clone_size: .; v_call: TRBV18; d_call: .; j_call: TRBJ2-7; cdr3_nt: TGTGCCAGCTCACCAGACAGCAGGTCCTACGAGCAGTACTTC; cdr3_aa: CASSPDSRSYEQYF
clone_size: many; v_call: TRBV5-1; d_call: .; j_call: TRBJ1-1; cdr3_nt: TGCGCCAGCAGCTTGCAGGCGAACACTGAAGCTTTCTTT; cdr3_aa: CASSLQANTEAFF
clone_size: .; v_call: TRBV27; d_call: TRBD2; j_call: TRBJ2-1; cdr3_nt: TGTGCCAGCAGTTTTGGGGGGGGAGGACATGAGCAGTTCTTC; cdr3_aa: CASSFGGGGHEQFF
clone_size: .; v_call: TRBV29-1; d_call: .; j_call: TRBJ2-1; cdr3_nt: TGCAGCGTCGACAGCGGGCGGAGCTCCTACAATGAGCAGTTCTTC; cdr3_aa: CSVDSGRSSYNEQFF
clone_size: .; v_call: TRBV7-8; d_call: .; j_call: TRBJ2-1; cdr3_nt: TGTGCCAGCAGCTCCCAGGGAGTGTACAATGAGCAGTTCTTC; cdr3_aa: CASSSQGVYNEQFF
clone_size: .; v_call: TRBV10-3; d_call: .; j_call: TRBJ1-1; cdr3_nt: TGTGCCATCAGTGCGGGCGGCGAAGCTTTCTTT; cdr3_aa: CAISAGGEAFF
clone_size: few; v_call: TRBV12-3/TRBV12-4; d_call: .; j_call: TRBJ1-5; cdr3_nt: TGTGCCAGCAGTTTTTGGGACCGACAAGGCAATCAGCCCCAGCATTTT; cdr3_aa: CASSFWDRQGNQPQHF
clone_size: many; v_call: TRBV12-3/TRBV12-4; d_call: .; j_call: TRBJ1-1; cdr3_nt: TGTGCCAGCAGTGATGGATTGAACACTGAAGCTTTCTTT; cdr3_aa: CASSDGLNTEAFF
clone_size: .; v_call: TRBV12-3/TRBV12-4; d_call: TRBD1; j_call: TRBJ2-5; cdr3_nt: TGTGCCAGCACCCCGGACAGGGTCCCGATTGGTCAAGAGACCCAGTACTTC; cdr3_aa: CASTPDRVPIGQETQYF
clone_size: .; v_call: TRBV7-8; d_call: .; j_call: TRBJ1-1; cdr3_nt: TGTGCCAGCAGCTTAGCGATCGAAGAAACTGAAGCTTTCTTT; cdr3_aa: CASSLAIEETEAFF
clone_size: few; v_call: TRBV7-3; d_call: .; j_call: TRBJ2-1; cdr3_nt: TGTGCCAGCAGCTTAGGGGGGACCCACAATGAGCAGTTCTTC; cdr3_aa: CASSLGGTHNEQFF
clone_size: few; v_call: TRBV5-1; d_call: .; j_call: TRBJ2-6; cdr3_nt: TGCGCCAGCAGCTTCGACAGAGCGAACTCTGGGGCCAACGTCCTGACTTTC; cdr3_aa: CASSFDRANSGANVLTF